Sequencing of this T cell receptor beta chain was carried out in a study of response to subunit inactivated influenza vaccine. The V segment lost 5 bases and the J segment 6 bases; nucleotides outside the gene matches: 5. This CDR3 is 14 amino acids long. Germline values: CDR1 SGHTA, CDR2 FQGNSA. TCRdb fed the RT-PCR reads into MiXCR, producing one record per CDR3 protein. Of roughly 700,000 distinct CDR3 sequences listed, 15% to 17% are singletons. This specimen consisted of PBMCs from blood, obtained 11 to 12 days after vaccination. The V call is TRBV7-2, the J call TRBJ2-5; TRBD1 matches 11 bases. The receptor was derived from a man aged 45-65 years who received an inactivated influenza vaccine. The CDR3 is CASSPDRGPKTQYF. As DNA, the CDR3 is TGTGCCAGCAGCCCGGACAGGGGGCCCAAGACCCAGTACTTC.